These 29 T cell receptor beta chains originate from one sample sequenced in a study of cytomegalovirus exposure and HLA in healthy donors. Amplification used 60 Vbeta primers and 13 Jbeta primers. The assay was immunoSEQ multiplex PCR, and TCRdb's table has in-frame clones only and misses some. Of 150,000 to 200,000 clones listed, around 75% were seen once; the top ten hold about 6%. The source material was PBMCs. The receptors originated from a young woman in good health and CMV-seropositive.

This CDR3 reads CASSLGLARHNEQFF. The DNA for the CDR3 is TGTGCCAGCAGCTTGGGACTAGCGAGACACAATGAGCAGTTCTTC. V and J are TRBV6-5 and TRBJ2-1, with 10 bases identical to TRBD2. V gave up 6 bases and J gave up 5 bases; unmatched junction bases: 7. This CDR3 is 15 amino acids long. From germline, CDR1 is MNHEY and CDR2 SVGAGI.

This clone came up a few times. A junction end diverges from the germline sequence, so it may reflect a read error. This sequence joins TRBV7-9 and TRBJ1-2, with 7 bases fitting TRBD1. Germline CDR1 is SEHNR and CDR2 is FQNEAQ (reference sequence). This CDR3 spans 13 amino acids. CDR3 bases: TGTTCCAGCATTGACAGGGTTGACTATGGCTACCCCTTC. It is translated as CSSIDRVDYGYPF.

The rearrangement uses TRBV5-6 and TRBJ2-4; D is perhaps TRBD2 (6 bases). The germline CDR1 and CDR2 sequences are SGHDT and YYEEEE. Trimming left V 5 bases short and J 1 base short, with 19 bases between. This CDR3 is built from 17 residues. The CDR3 loop is CASSGRDSSFAKNIQYF. In DNA form, the CDR3 reads TGTGCCAGCAGTGGACGGGACTCTAGTTTTGCCAAAAACATTCAGTACTTC.

Note on this clone: At one end, the junction sequence differs from germline, possibly due to a read error. The chain employs TRBV7-7 and TRBJ2-1; TRBD2 aligns across 12 bases. Germline values: CDR1 SSHAT, CDR2 FNYEAQ (reference sequence). The CDR3 is 15 residues long. The CDR3 sequence is CASSPLAGGHNEQFF. Here the CDR3 DNA reads TGTGCTAGCAGCCCACTAGCGGGGGGACACAATGAGCAGTTCTTC.

This clone was recorded once. The V gene is TRBV28, the J gene TRBJ2-2, with D possibly being TRBD1 (6 bases). This CDR3 has 13 residues. Germline CDR1 MDHEN, CDR2 SYDVKM. The CDR3 spells CASSGHFTGELFF. The CDR3 nucleotides are TGTGCTTCCTCGGGACACTTCACCGGGGAGCTGTTTTTT.

The CDR3 bases are TGTGCCAGCAGCCAAGGGGACAGTCCGCGTGAAAAACTGTTTTTT. Its translation: CASSQGDSPREKLFF. The rearrangement uses TRBV4-2 and TRBJ1-4; 7 positions agree with TRBD1. CDR3 size: 15 residues. Germline V gene data show CDR1 as LGHNA and CDR2 as YNFKEQ. The junction had 6 bases not matched to a gene; V was cut back by 1 base and J by 7 bases.

This clone was observed a few times. The chain carries TRBV29-1 and TRBJ2-3; D gene unclear. Germline CDR1 SQVTM, CDR2 ANQGSEA. The CDR3 has 11 amino acids. V lost 2 bases and J lost 7, with 7 bases in between. CDR3 in amino acids: CSVERANTQYF. The CDR3 bases are TGCAGCGTTGAAAGAGCAAATACGCAGTATTTT.

V gene TRBV28 combines with J gene TRBJ2-1; possible D gene TRBD2, 6 bases. Germline V gene lookup returns CDR1 MDHEN and CDR2 SYDVKM. CDR3 length: 10 amino acids. DNA of the CDR3: TGTGTGGCGGGATTCAATGAGCAGTTCTTC. As protein: CVAGFNEQFF.

The chain has TRBV5-4 and TRBJ1-1; weak D call: TRBD1 (6 bases). The CDR3 is 15 amino acids. V was cut by 3 bases and J by 1 base, with 13 bases left in between. Germline CDR1 is SGHNT and CDR2 is YYREEE (reference sequence). CDR3 DNA: TGTGCCAGCAGCTGGTCGACAGGACGGAACACTGAAGCTTTCTTT. It translates to CASSWSTGRNTEAFF.

The gene calls are TRBV7-9 and TRBJ1-1, with D possibly matching TRBD1 (5 bases). CDR1 is SEHNR and CDR2 is FQNEAQ in the germline V gene (reference sequence). This CDR3 spans 15 amino acids. Trimming stripped 2 bases from V and 1 base from J, with 11 bases between. CDR3 sequence reads: CASSLSSGQNTEAFF. The CDR3 nucleotides are TGTGCCAGCAGCTTAAGTTCAGGGCAGAACACTGAAGCTTTCTTT. Based on the CDR3 plus reference TRBV7-9 and TRBJ1-1, the full variable domain is DTGVSQNPRHKITKRGQNVTFRCDPISEHNRLYWYRQTLGQGPEFLTYFQNEAQLEKSRLLSDRFSAERPKGSFSTLEIQRTEQGDSAMYLCASSLSSGQNTEAFFGQGTRLTVV.

The rearrangement joins TRBV10-2 to TRBJ1-1, with no clear D. V lost 7 bases and J lost 3, with 15 bases in between. The length of the CDR3 is 14 residues. The germline CDR1 and CDR2 sequences are WSHSY and SAAADI. The CDR3 DNA reads TGCGCCAGCAAGGACTCCAATACTTACACTGAAGCTTTCTTT. It specifies CASKDSNTYTEAFF.

The chain combines TRBV19 with TRBJ1-1; no definite D call. The germline V gene encodes CDR1 LNHDA and CDR2 SQIVND (reference sequence). The CDR3 runs 10 residues. Trimming removed 5 bases from V and 10 bases from J, with 8 bases in between. This CDR3 is CASSGPRAFF. The CDR3 DNA follows: TGTGCCAGTAGTGGTCCCAGAGCTTTCTTT.

The chain recombines TRBV18 with TRBJ2-7, with D possibly matching TRBD1 (6 bases). This CDR3 has 14 amino acids. V was cut by 3 bases and J by 6 bases, with 15 bases left in between. Per germline, CDR1 KGHSH and CDR2 LQKENI. CDR3 protein: CASSPDYVGAEQYF. In nucleotides, the CDR3 is TGTGCCAGCTCACCCGACTACGTGGGGGCCGAGCAGTACTTC.

The chain is built from TRBV10-3 and TRBJ1-1; possibly TRBD1 for D (6 bases). The length of the CDR3 is 13 residues. Trimming cost V 6 bases and J 5 bases, with 13 bases left between them. Germline CDR1 and CDR2: ENHRY and SYGVKD. CDR3 loop: CAIRMDRVTEAFF. CDR3 DNA: TGTGCCATCAGAATGGACAGAGTTACTGAAGCTTTCTTT.

The chain combines TRBV6-4 with TRBJ2-1; 8 bases agree with TRBD2. Trimming cost V 4 bases and J 5 bases; bases outside gene matches: 4. Germline V gene lookup returns CDR1 MRHNA and CDR2 SNTAGT. This CDR3 spans 14 amino acids. In DNA form, the CDR3 reads TGTGCCAGCAGTGGCGATAGCGGGAACAATGAGCAGTTCTTC. It yields the protein CASSGDSGNNEQFF.

This clone was picked up one time. The chain carries TRBV19 and TRBJ1-2, with D uncertain. The CDR3 totals 14 residues. The V gene lost 3 bases and the J gene lost 0 bases, with 8 bases spanning the gap. CDR1 is LNHDA, CDR2 SQIVND, per germline (reference sequence). CDR3 sequence (DNA): TGTGCCAGTAGTATGCGGGAAGCTAACTATGGCTACACCTTC. Its translation is CASSMREANYGYTF.

The J gene is TRBJ1-3, the V gene TRBV7-9, with a weak D call TRBD1 (6 bases). The CDR3 loop spans 13 amino acids. Germline loops: CDR1 SEHNR, CDR2 FQNEAQ (reference sequence). V was pared by 5 bases and J by 4 bases, with 9 bases between. The CDR3 DNA reads TGTGCCAGCAGCCGGGACACGGGAAACACCATATATTTT. This codes for CASSRDTGNTIYF.

V is TRBV5-1 and J is TRBJ2-1; D is possibly TRBD2 (6 bases). The V gene's germline CDR1 is SGHRS and CDR2 YFSETQ. The ends were cut back, 3 bases at V and 5 bases at J, with 12 bases in the middle. CDR3 length: 14 residues. The CDR3 spells CASSSGLSNNEQFF. CDR3 sequence (DNA): TGCGCCAGCAGCTCGGGACTTTCGAACAATGAGCAGTTCTTC.

The rearrangement joins TRBV19 to TRBJ1-1; TRBD1 matches 9 bases. Trimming removed 8 bases from V and 5 bases from J; junction bases left unmatched: 6. In germline, CDR1 is LNHDA, CDR2 SQIVND (reference sequence). The CDR3 spans 13 residues. The CDR3 sequence: CASRWDRATEAFF. CDR3 bases: TGTGCCAGTCGGTGGGACAGGGCTACTGAAGCTTTCTTT.

The V call is TRBV11-1, the J call TRBJ1-2; 9 nucleotides match TRBD1. The CDR3 contains 15 residues. CDR1 and CDR2 from the germline V gene are SGHAT and FQDESV (reference sequence). The V gene end was trimmed by 5 bases and the J gene end by 4 bases; junction bases not matched to a gene: 8. In nucleotides, the CDR3 is TGTGCCAGCAGCCAACCGGGACAGGGTATCTATGGCTACACCTTC. Translation: CASSQPGQGIYGYTF.

In the case of this clone: The junction shows a germline mismatch at one end, possibly a read error. This chain joins TRBV7-9 and TRBJ2-7; 7 bases map to TRBD1. The germline V gene encodes CDR1 SEHNR and CDR2 FQNEAQ (reference sequence). The CDR3 is made up of 14 amino acids. The CDR3 DNA reads TGTTCCAGCAGCTTCTGGGACAGACACTACGAGCAGTACTTC. Protein sequence: CSSSFWDRHYEQYF.

The chain joins TRBV6-1 to TRBJ1-5; unclear D gene. V lost 6 bases and J 3 bases, leaving 6 bases between the germline ends. Germline lookup yields CDR1 MNHNS and CDR2 SASEGT. The CDR3 sequence is 12 residues long. CDR3: CASRRANQPQHF. CDR3 sequence (DNA): TGTGCCAGCAGGCGGGCCAATCAGCCCCAGCATTTT.

The rearrangement uses TRBV2 and TRBJ2-7; 12 bases map to TRBD1. Germline values: CDR1 SNHLY, CDR2 FYNNEI. CDR3 length equals 15 residues. Trimming at V came to 3 bases and at J to 6 bases, leaving 6 bases not matched to a gene. CDR3 DNA: TGTGCCAGCAGTGACCCCGGGACAGGGGGCCTCGAGCAGTACTTC. Amino acids: CASSDPGTGGLEQYF. Combining the CDR3 with reference TRBV2 and TRBJ2-7 gives the whole variable domain EPEVTQTPSHQVTQMGQEVILRCVPISNHLYFYWYRQILGQKVEFLVSFYNNEISEKSEIFDDQFSVERPDGSNFTLKIRSTKLEDSAMYFCASSDPGTGGLEQYFGPGTRLTVT.

This clone was found a few times. V usage is TRBV28 and J usage is TRBJ2-3; 7 bases map to TRBD2. J gave up 1 base and V 4 bases, and 8 bases lay outside the gene matches. The CDR3 runs to 16 residues. The V gene's germline CDR1 is MDHEN and CDR2 SYDVKM. The CDR3 DNA sequence: TGTGCCAGCAGTTCAGCGGGACTGGGGGGCACAGATACGCAGTATTTT. Amino acid sequence: CASSSAGLGGTDTQYF.

The V and J genes are TRBV4-3 and TRBJ2-5; a possible D gene is TRBD2 (5 bases). Germline values: CDR1 LGHNA, CDR2 YSLEER. The CDR3 runs 13 residues. V dropped 1 base and J dropped 8 bases, with 11 bases sitting between them. This chain's CDR3 is CASSQVLANTQYF. As DNA, the CDR3 is TGCGCCAGCAGCCAAGTTCTAGCAAACACCCAGTACTTC.

The chain employs TRBV25-1 and TRBJ2-7, with 7 bases that match TRBD2. Germline V lookup: CDR1 MGHDK, CDR2 SYGVNS. The CDR3 has 14 amino acids. V lost 3 bases to trimming and J lost 0 bases; unmatched junction nucleotides: 2. CDR3 sequence: CASSEGGSSYEQYF. CDR3 nucleotides: TGTGCCAGCAGTGAGGGCGGGAGCTCCTACGAGCAGTACTTC.

The chain combines TRBV6-4 with TRBJ1-1, with D tentatively TRBD1 (6 bases). V lost 2 bases to trimming and J lost 4 bases, with 14 bases between them. Per germline, CDR1 MRHNA and CDR2 SNTAGT. The length of the CDR3 is 15 residues. CDR3 in DNA: TGTGCCAGCAGTGACAAGGGGGGGGCGGCCACTGAAGCTTTCTTT. It codes for CASSDKGGAATEAFF.

The V gene is TRBV28, the J gene TRBJ1-1; possibly TRBD1 for D (6 bases). The CDR3 has 13 residues. In germline, CDR1 is MDHEN, CDR2 SYDVKM. Trimming took off 3 bases at V and 11 bases at J, with 16 bases between the two ends. Here the CDR3 DNA reads TGTGCCAGCAGTTTTGGGGGCGCCAGGGAGGCTTTCTTT. It yields the protein CASSFGGAREAFF.

The gene calls are TRBV28 and TRBJ2-7, with TRBD2 matching over 9 bases. From germline, CDR1 is MDHEN and CDR2 SYDVKM. The CDR3 loop spans 14 amino acids. The junction had 12 bases not matched to a gene; V was cut back by 8 bases and J by 7 bases. The CDR3 reads CASRSSGMGREQYF. The CDR3 DNA reads as TGTGCCAGCCGTTCTAGCGGGATGGGGCGGGAGCAGTACTTC.